In its sample, the clone carrying this TCR beta chain was seen a few times. What it binds is unknown. This sample's time point: patch test 2, 6 weeks after DPC sensitization. The treatment was: therapeutic diphenylcyclopropenone sensitization with weekly scalp DPC. TCRdb re-called the RACE reads through MiXCR, storing one row per CDR3 protein. The sample gives around 360,000 distinct CDR3 sequences, roughly 6% of which show up once; around 5.8% is in the top ten. Trimming at V came to 3 bases and at J to 9 bases, leaving 15 bases not matched to a gene. Germline V gives CDR1 MNHEY, CDR2 SVGEGT. The CDR3 consists of 17 residues. The data are from a study of human T cells and chemical hapten exposure. Study observations and caveats: In the PT1 data, expanded TCR counts showed a positive correlation with patch test score.

The chain recombines TRBV6-2 or TRBV6-3 with TRBJ2-1; 9 nucleotides agree with TRBD1. The sample consisted of whole blood, taken in connection with sensitization to the hapten diphenylcyclopropenone (DPC). The sequence was obtained from a young woman with alopecia areata. Some clones in this sample may be carry-over from other donors' samples. In DNA form, the CDR3 reads TGTGCCAGCAGTTATGGAGGACCGGGACAGGGAGTTAGTGAGCAGTTCTTC. This encodes CASSYGGPGQGVSEQFF.